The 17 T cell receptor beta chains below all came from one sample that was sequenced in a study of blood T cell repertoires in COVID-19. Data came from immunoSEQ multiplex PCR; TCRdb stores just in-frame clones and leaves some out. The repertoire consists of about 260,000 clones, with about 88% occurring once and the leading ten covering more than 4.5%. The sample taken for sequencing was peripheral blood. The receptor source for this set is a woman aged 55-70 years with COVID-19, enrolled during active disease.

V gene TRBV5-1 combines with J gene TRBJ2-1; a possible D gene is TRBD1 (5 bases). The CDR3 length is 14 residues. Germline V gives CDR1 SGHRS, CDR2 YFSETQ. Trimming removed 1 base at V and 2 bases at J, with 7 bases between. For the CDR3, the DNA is TGCGCCAGCAGCTTGACAGGTGCCTACAATGAGCAGTTCTTC. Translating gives CASSLTGAYNEQFF.

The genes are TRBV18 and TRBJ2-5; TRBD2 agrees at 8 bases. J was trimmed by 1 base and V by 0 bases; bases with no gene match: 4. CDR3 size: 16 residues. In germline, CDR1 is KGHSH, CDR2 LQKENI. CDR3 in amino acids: CASSPPSGGVQETQYF. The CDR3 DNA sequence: TGTGCCAGCTCACCACCGTCGGGAGGGGTCCAAGAGACCCAGTACTTC. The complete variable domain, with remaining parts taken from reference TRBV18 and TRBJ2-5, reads NAGVMQNPRHLVRRRGQEARLRCSPMKGHSHVYWYRQLPEEGLKFMVYLQKENIIDESGMPKERFSAEFPKEGPSILRIQQVVRGDSAAYFCASSPPSGGVQETQYFGPGTRLLVL.

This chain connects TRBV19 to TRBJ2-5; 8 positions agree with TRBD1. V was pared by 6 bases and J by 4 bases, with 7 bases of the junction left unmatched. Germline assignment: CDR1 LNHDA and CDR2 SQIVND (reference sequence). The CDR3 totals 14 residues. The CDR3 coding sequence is TGTGCCAGTAGAACAGGGGGTTTGGCAGAGACCCAGTACTTC. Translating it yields CASRTGGLAETQYF.

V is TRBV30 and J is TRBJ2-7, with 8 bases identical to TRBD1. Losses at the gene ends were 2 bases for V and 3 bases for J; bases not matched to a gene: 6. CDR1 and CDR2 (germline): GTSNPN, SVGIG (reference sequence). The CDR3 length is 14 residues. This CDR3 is CAWSPGQGIYEQYF. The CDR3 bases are TGTGCCTGGAGTCCCGGACAGGGAATCTACGAGCAGTACTTC. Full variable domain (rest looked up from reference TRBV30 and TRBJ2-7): SQTIHQWPATLVQPVGSPLSLECTVEGTSNPNLYWYRQAAGRGLQLLFYSVGIGQISSEVPQNLSASRPQDRQFILSSKKLLLSDSGFYLCAWSPGQGIYEQYFGPGTRLTVT.

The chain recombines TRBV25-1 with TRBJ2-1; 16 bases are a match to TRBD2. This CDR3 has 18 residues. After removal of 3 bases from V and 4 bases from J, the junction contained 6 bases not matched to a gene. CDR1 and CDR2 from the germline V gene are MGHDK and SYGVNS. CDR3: CASSDKGTSGREYNEQFF. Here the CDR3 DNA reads TGTGCCAGCAGTGACAAGGGGACTAGCGGGAGGGAATACAATGAGCAGTTCTTC.

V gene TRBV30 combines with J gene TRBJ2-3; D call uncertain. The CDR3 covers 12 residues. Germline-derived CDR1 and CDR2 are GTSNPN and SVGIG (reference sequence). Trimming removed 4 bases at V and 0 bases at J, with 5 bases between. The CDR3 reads CAWTRSTDTQYF. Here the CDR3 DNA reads TGTGCCTGGACCCGTAGCACAGATACGCAGTATTTT.

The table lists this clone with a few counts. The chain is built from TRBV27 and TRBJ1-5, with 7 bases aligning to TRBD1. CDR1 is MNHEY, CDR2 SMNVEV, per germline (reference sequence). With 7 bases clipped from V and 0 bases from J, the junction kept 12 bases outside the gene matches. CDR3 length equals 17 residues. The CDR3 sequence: CASTLRAGGYSNQPQHF. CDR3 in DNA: TGTGCCAGCACCCTCAGGGCAGGGGGATATAGCAATCAGCCCCAGCATTTT.

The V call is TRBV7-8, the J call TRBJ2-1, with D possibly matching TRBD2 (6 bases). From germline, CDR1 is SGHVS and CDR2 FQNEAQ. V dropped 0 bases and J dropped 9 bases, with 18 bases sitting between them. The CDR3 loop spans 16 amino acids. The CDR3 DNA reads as TGTGCCAGCAGCTTAGCTAAGGCGGGGCCGCACGGTGAGCAGTTCTTC. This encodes CASSLAKAGPHGEQFF.

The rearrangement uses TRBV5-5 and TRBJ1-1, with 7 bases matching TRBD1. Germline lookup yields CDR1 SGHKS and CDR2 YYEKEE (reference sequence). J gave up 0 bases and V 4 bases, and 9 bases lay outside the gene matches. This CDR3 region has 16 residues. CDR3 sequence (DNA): TGTGCCAGCAGCATACTACAGGGGACCGTGAACACTGAAGCTTTCTTT. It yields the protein CASSILQGTVNTEAFF.

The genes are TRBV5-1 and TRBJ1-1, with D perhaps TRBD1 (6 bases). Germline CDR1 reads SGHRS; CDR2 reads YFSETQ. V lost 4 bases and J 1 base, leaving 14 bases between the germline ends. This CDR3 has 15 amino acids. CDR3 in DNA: TGCGCCAGCAGCACATCAACAGGGTCGAACACTGAAGCTTTCTTT. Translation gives CASSTSTGSNTEAFF.

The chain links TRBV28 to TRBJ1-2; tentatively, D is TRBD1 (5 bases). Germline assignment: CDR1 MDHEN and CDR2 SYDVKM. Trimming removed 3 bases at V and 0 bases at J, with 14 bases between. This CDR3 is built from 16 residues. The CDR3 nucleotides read TGTGCCAGCAGTTTTGGGGGGAGCCCCCCTAACTATGGCTACACCTTC. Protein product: CASSFGGSPPNYGYTF.

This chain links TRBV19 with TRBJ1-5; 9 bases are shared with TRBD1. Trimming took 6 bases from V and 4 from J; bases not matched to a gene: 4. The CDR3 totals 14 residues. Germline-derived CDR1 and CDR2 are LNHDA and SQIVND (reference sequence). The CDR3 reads CASRRGQGNQPQHF. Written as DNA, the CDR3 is TGTGCCAGTAGGAGGGGACAGGGAAATCAGCCCCAGCATTTT. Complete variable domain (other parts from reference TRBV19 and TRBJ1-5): DGGITQSPKYLFRKEGQNVTLSCEQNLNHDAMYWYRQDPGQGLRLIYYSQIVNDFQKGDIAEGYSVSREKKESFPLTVTSAQKNPTAFYLCASRRGQGNQPQHFGDGTRLSIL.

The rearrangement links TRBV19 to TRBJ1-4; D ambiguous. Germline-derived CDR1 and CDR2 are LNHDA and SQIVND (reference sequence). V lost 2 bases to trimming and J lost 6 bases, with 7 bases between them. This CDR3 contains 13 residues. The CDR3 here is CASSIRVYEKLFF. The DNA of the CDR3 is TGTGCCAGTAGTATAAGAGTCTATGAAAAACTGTTTTTT.

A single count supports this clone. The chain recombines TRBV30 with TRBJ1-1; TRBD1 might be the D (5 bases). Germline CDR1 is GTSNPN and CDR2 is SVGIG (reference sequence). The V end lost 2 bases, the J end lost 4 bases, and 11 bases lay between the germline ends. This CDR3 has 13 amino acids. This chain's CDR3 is CAWSIRTGTEAFF. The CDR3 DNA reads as TGTGCCTGGAGTATTCGTACAGGCACTGAAGCTTTCTTT.

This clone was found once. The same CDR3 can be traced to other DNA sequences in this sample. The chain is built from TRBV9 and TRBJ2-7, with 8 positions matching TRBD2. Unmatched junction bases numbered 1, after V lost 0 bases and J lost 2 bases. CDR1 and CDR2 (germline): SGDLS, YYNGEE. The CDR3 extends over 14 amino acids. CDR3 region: CASSVGGGTYEQYF. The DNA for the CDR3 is TGTGCCAGCAGCGTAGGCGGGGGGACCTACGAGCAGTACTTC. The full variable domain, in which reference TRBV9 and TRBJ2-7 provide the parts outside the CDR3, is DSGVTQTPKHLITATGQRVTLRCSPRSGDLSVYWYQQSLDQGLQFLIQYYNGEERAKGNILERFSAQQFPDLHSELNLSSLELGDSALYFCASSVGGGTYEQYFGPGTRLTVT.

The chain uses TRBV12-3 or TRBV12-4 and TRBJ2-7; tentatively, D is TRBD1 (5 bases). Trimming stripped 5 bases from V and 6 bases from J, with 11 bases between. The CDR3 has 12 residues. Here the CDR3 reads CASSPTVGEQYF. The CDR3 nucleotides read TGTGCCAGCAGTCCGACAGTTGGCGAGCAGTACTTC.

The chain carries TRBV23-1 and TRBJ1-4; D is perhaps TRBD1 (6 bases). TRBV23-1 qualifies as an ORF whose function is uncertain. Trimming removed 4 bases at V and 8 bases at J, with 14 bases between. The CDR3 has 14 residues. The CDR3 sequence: CASSRIRGREKLFF. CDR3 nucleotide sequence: TGCGCCAGCAGTCGGATCAGGGGCCGGGAAAAACTGTTTTTT.